This T cell receptor beta chain is from a study of T cells after yellow fever vaccination. Study outcomes and limitations: A weaker but faster secondary response was observed, peaking on day 5 versus 15. The study re-detected most primary-vaccination clones after the booster (around 96% CD4, roughly 91% CD8). From the bulk population, abundant clonotypes could contaminate and appear within FACS-sorted repertoires.

TCRdb independently ran MiXCR on the 5' RACE reads; one entry per CDR3 protein. The table records tens of thousands of distinct CDR3 sequences, roughly 6.9% of them present only once. This CDR3 contains 18 residues. Germline CDR1 is LGHNT and CDR2 is FRNRAP. V shed 5 bases and J shed 0 bases, with 23 bases lying between them. As concerns this clonotype: The antigen is not known.

The sequences come from CD8+ T cells sorted from PBMCs, collected 5 days after the first yellow fever vaccination. The TCR sequence derives from a man between 18 and 29 years old who received the YFV17D yellow fever vaccine. This chain connects TRBV12-5 to TRBJ2-7; tentatively, D is TRBD2 (5 bases). CDR3: CASGPSLGQDFLSYEQYF. CDR3 nucleotide sequence: TGTGCTAGTGGTCCGTCCTTAGGGCAGGACTTCCTCTCCTACGAGCAGTACTTC.